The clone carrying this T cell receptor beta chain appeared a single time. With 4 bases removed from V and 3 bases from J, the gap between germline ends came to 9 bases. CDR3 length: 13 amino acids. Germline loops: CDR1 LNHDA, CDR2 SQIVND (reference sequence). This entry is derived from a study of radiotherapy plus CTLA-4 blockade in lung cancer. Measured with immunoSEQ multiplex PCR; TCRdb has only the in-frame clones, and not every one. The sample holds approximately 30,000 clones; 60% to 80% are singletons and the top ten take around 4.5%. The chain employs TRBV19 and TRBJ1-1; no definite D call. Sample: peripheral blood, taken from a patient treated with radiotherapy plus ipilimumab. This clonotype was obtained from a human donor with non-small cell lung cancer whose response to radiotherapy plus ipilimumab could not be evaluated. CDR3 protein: CASSKSGYTEAFF. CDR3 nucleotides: TGTGCCAGTAGTAAAAGCGGGTACACTGAAGCTTTCTTT.